The subject of this entry is one T cell receptor (beta chain). The V end was cut by 6 bases, the J end by 0 bases, with 18 bases between. The CDR3 extends over 17 amino acids. Germline CDR1 reads ENHRY; CDR2 reads SYGVKD. The PCR ran on 60 Vbeta and 13 Jbeta primers. Profiled with immunoSEQ multiplex PCR; TCRdb holds only in-frame clones, not every one. The sample lists 110,000 to 150,000 clones; approximately 80% were seen once. The data originate from a study of cytomegalovirus exposure and HLA in healthy donors. This clonotype originated in a male donor in good health and CMV-seronegative. The sequencing sample was made of PBMCs. This chain joins TRBV10-3 and TRBJ2-4, with D perhaps TRBD1 (5 bases). This CDR3 is CAISMQDTSAAKNIQYF. CDR3 nucleotides: TGTGCCATCAGCATGCAGGACACCTCGGCAGCCAAAAACATTCAGTACTTC.